A selection of T cell receptor beta chains follows, all from one sample in a study of cytomegalovirus exposure and HLA in healthy donors. Profiling relied on immunoSEQ multiplex PCR, and the TCRdb table lists in-frame clones only, not all of them. The sample lists some 180,000 clones, roughly 70% occurring once. Material for sequencing was PBMCs. These receptors originate from a male donor in good health and CMV-seronegative. The CDR3 runs from the conserved cysteine through the conserved F or W. A D gene is named only where the DNA matches it firmly. The size of a clone is reported for some rows only, either as once, few or many, or as a class for expanded clones.

clone_size	v_call	j_call	cdr3_length	d_call	cdr3_aa	cdr3_nt
few	TRBV29-1	TRBJ1-1	13	TRBD1	CSVEDLRGTEAFF	TGCAGCGTTGAAGATCTCAGGGGGACTGAAGCTTTCTTT
.	TRBV9	TRBJ2-3	15	TRBD2	CASSVLAGVGDTQYF	TGTGCCAGCAGCGTACTTGCGGGGGTCGGAGATACGCAGTATTTT
.	TRBV7-9	TRBJ1-1	15	TRBD1	CASSRTGVMNTEAFF	TGTGCCAGCAGCCGGACAGGGGTCATGAACACTGAAGCTTTCTTT
.	TRBV7-9	TRBJ1-3	15	.	CASSAGRASGNTIYF	TGTGCCAGCAGCGCGGGGAGGGCATCTGGAAACACCATATATTTT
.	TRBV11-2	TRBJ1-4	15	.	CASSLVSGGAEKLFF	TGTGCCAGCAGCTTAGTCTCGGGAGGCGCGGAAAAACTGTTTTTT
.	TRBV4-1	TRBJ2-7	15	TRBD1	CASSQGQPDRVEQYF	TGCGCCAGCAGCCAAGGACAACCGGACAGGGTCGAGCAGTACTTC
.	TRBV9	TRBJ1-6	19	TRBD1	CASSPNGTGFRRGLSFLHF	TGTGCCAGCAGCCCGAACGGGACAGGCTTTAGGAGAGGGTTAAGTTTCCTCCACTTT
.	TRBV6-5	TRBJ1-1	13	.	CASTLVLNTEAFF	TGTGCCAGCACCCTCGTCCTGAACACTGAAGCTTTCTTT
.	TRBV15	TRBJ1-3	18	.	CATSRGSLLRTGGNTIYF	TGTGCCACCAGCAGAGGTTCTTTATTACGAACGGGTGGAAACACCATATATTTT
.	TRBV7-3	TRBJ2-5	13	.	CASSQSRQEAQYF	TGTGCCAGCAGCCAGAGTAGGCAAGAGGCCCAGTACTTC
.	TRBV18	TRBJ2-3	12	.	CASSLSTDTQYF	TGTGCCAGCTCGCTAAGCACAGATACGCAGTATTTT
.	TRBV19	TRBJ2-1	16	.	CASSIKRGSSYNEQFF	TGTGCCAGTAGTATTAAAAGGGGGAGCTCCTACAATGAGCAGTTCTTC
.	TRBV30	TRBJ1-2	12	.	CAWSRDTYGYTF	TGTGCCTGGAGCCGGGACACCTATGGCTACACCTTC
.	TRBV19	TRBJ2-7	15	TRBD2	CATASGRMSSYEQYF	TGTGCCACCGCTAGCGGGAGGATGAGCTCCTACGAGCAGTACTTC
once	TRBV7-6	TRBJ1-5	17	TRBD1	CASSLGQGLGGNQPQHF	TGTGCCAGCAGCTTAGGACAGGGCCTCGGGGGCAATCAGCCCCAGCATTTT
.	TRBV6-6	TRBJ2-4	14	TRBD1	CASSSRDRANIQYF	TGTGCCAGCAGTTCCAGAGACAGGGCAAACATTCAGTACTTC
.	TRBV4-1	TRBJ1-5	18	TRBD1	CASSQGPGGTASNQPQHF	TGCGCCAGCAGCCAAGGACCCGGTGGGACAGCTAGCAATCAGCCCCAGCATTTT
.	TRBV27	TRBJ1-5	14	TRBD1	CASSLDRGAQPQHF	TGTGCCAGCAGTTTAGACAGGGGCGCTCAGCCCCAGCATTTT
.	TRBV9	TRBJ1-1	15	.	CASSTDSSLNTEAFF	TGTGCCAGCAGCACAGATTCGAGTCTGAACACTGAAGCTTTCTTT
.	TRBV4-1	TRBJ2-3	16	TRBD2	CASSQGTSGGTDTQYF	TGCGCCAGCAGCCAAGGGACTAGCGGGGGGACAGATACGCAGTATTTT
.	TRBV30	TRBJ1-3	14	.	CAWRKLLFGNTIYF	TGTGCCTGGAGGAAACTTCTCTTTGGAAACACCATATATTTT
.	TRBV7-3	TRBJ2-1	15	TRBD2	CASSPERGPYNEQFF	TGTGCCAGCAGCCCCGAGCGGGGACCCTACAATGAGCAGTTCTTC